Below, 25 T cell receptor beta chains from the same sample are listed, as sequenced in a study of naive and memory T cell subsets. The library had UMIs added by 3' ligation of an oligonucleotide to TCR cDNA. The SP2 primer and nested alpha and beta constant region primers amplified ligated cDNA in four rounds. Each CDR3 protein gets one entry after TCRdb re-called the 5' RACE reads with MiXCR. The sample yields about 57,000 distinct CDR3 sequences, 6% to 8.5% seen once. The receptors come from a female donor in good health.

This clonotype was observed a few times. This chain joins TRBV7-2 and TRBJ2-3, with D perhaps TRBD2 (6 bases). Between the trimmed V and J ends, which lost 1 base and 7 bases, there was a span of 12 bases. In germline, CDR1 is SGHTA, CDR2 FQGNSA. This CDR3 comprises 14 residues. This CDR3 is CASSLGTGGNTQYF. The CDR3, as DNA: TGTGCCAGCAGCTTAGGAACCGGGGGAAATACGCAGTATTTT.

Notes on this clonotype: This sequence may be a read error, since a much larger clone differs from it by one base. CDR3 DNA sequence: TGTGCCAGCATCAAAGGAGTAGGGAACACTGAAGCTCTCTTT. As protein: CASIKGVGNTEALF. The rearrangement uses TRBV7-2 and TRBJ1-1; D gene uncertain. The germline CDR1 and CDR2 sequences are SGHTA and FQGNSA. The CDR3 runs to 14 residues.

This clonotype has ten or more counts. V and J are TRBV6-2 or TRBV6-3 and TRBJ1-2; D gene unclear. The CDR3 spans 14 residues. The V end was cut by 4 bases, the J end by 5 bases, with 14 bases between. CDR1 and CDR2 (germline): MNHEY, SVGEGT. The CDR3 region is CASSSTNRPYGYTF. CDR3 DNA sequence: TGTGCCAGCAGTTCGACGAATCGGCCTTATGGCTACACCTTC.

The gene calls are TRBV12-3 or TRBV12-4 and TRBJ2-3, with TRBD2 matching 7 bases. This CDR3 has 18 amino acids. The trim removed 2 bases at V and 0 bases at J, leaving 11 bases unmatched. CDR3 sequence: CASSLHWEAGTSTDTQYF. The CDR3 nucleotides read TGTGCCAGCAGTTTACACTGGGAAGCGGGGACTAGCACAGATACGCAGTATTTT.

This clonotype turned up a few times. The V and J genes are TRBV6-1 and TRBJ2-2, with a tentative D call TRBD2 (6 bases). Trimming cost V 8 bases and J 4 bases, with 14 bases left between them. CDR3 length: 14 residues. Germline assignment: CDR1 MNHNS and CDR2 SASEGT. Here the CDR3 DNA reads TGTGCCAGCCGCCGGGACTTCCTCACCGGGGAGCTGTTTTTT. As protein: CASRRDFLTGELFF.

This clonotype came up many times. This sequence joins TRBV12-3 or TRBV12-4 and TRBJ1-5; 9 bases are a match to TRBD1. The J segment lost 3 bases and the V segment lost 6 bases, leaving 9 bases of the junction unmatched. This CDR3 region has 16 residues. This CDR3 reads CASRNTGTGYNQPQHF. CDR3 sequence (DNA): TGTGCCAGCAGGAATACCGGGACAGGGTACAATCAGCCCCAGCATTTT.

The sample holds many counts of this clonotype. The rearrangement uses TRBV25-1 and TRBJ1-1, with D maybe TRBD1 (5 bases). Trimming stripped 2 bases from V and 1 base from J, with 8 bases between. Germline values: CDR1 MGHDK, CDR2 SYGVNS. CDR3 length: 14 residues. The CDR3 DNA reads TGTGCCAGCAGTGAAGCCACAGGGAACACTGAAGCTTTCTTT. Translation: CASSEATGNTEAFF.

This clonotype occurred many times. V and J are TRBV19 and TRBJ2-1, with D unclear. The CDR3 has 11 residues. From germline, CDR1 is LNHDA and CDR2 SQIVND (reference sequence). V was cut by 5 bases and J by 3 bases, with 2 bases left in between. The CDR3 here is CASSVYNEQFF. As DNA, the CDR3 is TGTGCCAGTAGTGTCTACAATGAGCAGTTCTTC.

This clonotype showed up many times. The J gene is TRBJ2-5, the V gene TRBV20-1; no reliable D call. V was pared by 4 bases and J by 0 bases, with 12 bases between. There are 14 residues in the CDR3. Germline V gene data show CDR1 as DFQATT and CDR2 as SNEGSKA (reference sequence). CDR3 in amino acids: CSAIEAADQETQYF. In DNA, the CDR3 is TGCAGTGCTATCGAAGCAGCCGACCAAGAGACCCAGTACTTC.

The chain links TRBV12-3 or TRBV12-4 to TRBJ2-2, with 9 bases matching TRBD2. The trim removed 5 bases at V and 6 bases at J, leaving 7 bases unmatched. CDR3 length equals 15 residues. The CDR3 bases are TGTGCCAGCAGTCGTAGCGGGGGTGGCGCCGGGGAGCTGTTTTTT. Translation: CASSRSGGGAGELFF.

The chain employs TRBV19 and TRBJ1-5, with 8 bases aligning to TRBD1. CDR3 length equals 15 residues. Germline V gives CDR1 LNHDA, CDR2 SQIVND (reference sequence). V was clipped by 1 base and J by 7 bases; unmatched bases: 6. The CDR3 is CASSIGQGARQPQHF. The CDR3 DNA sequence: TGTGCCAGTAGTATAGGGCAGGGGGCTCGGCAGCCCCAGCATTTT. Together with reference TRBV19 and TRBJ1-5, the CDR3 gives the full variable domain: DGGITQSPKYLFRKEGQNVTLSCEQNLNHDAMYWYRQDPGQGLRLIYYSQIVNDFQKGDIAEGYSVSREKKESFPLTVTSAQKNPTAFYLCASSIGQGARQPQHFGDGTRLSIL.

The genes are TRBV18 and TRBJ2-2, with D perhaps being TRBD1 or TRBD2 (6 bases each). CDR3 length equals 15 residues. The V gene's germline CDR1 is KGHSH and CDR2 LQKENI. V dropped 5 bases and J dropped 3 bases, with 13 bases sitting between them. The CDR3 DNA follows: TGTGCCAGCTCAACGATGGGGGGCGACACCGGGGAGCTGTTTTTT. It translates to CASSTMGGDTGELFF.

This clonotype was seen only a few times. The chain employs TRBV20-1 and TRBJ2-7; D not certain. With 5 bases removed from V and 6 bases from J, the gap between germline ends came to 14 bases. CDR3 length: 12 residues. Germline CDR1 and CDR2: DFQATT and SNEGSKA (reference sequence). Written as DNA, the CDR3 is TGCAGTGCTGGTAGGTGGGTAGGCGAGCAGTACTTC. Its protein is CSAGRWVGEQYF.

This clonotype occurred many times. CDR3 nucleotide sequence: TGTGCCAGCAGTGAAGAGGGAGTAAGTGGCTACACCTTC. This encodes CASSEEGVSGYTF. V is TRBV2 and J is TRBJ1-2; D unresolved. CDR3 size: 13 residues. Germline V gene sequence: CDR1 SNHLY, CDR2 FYNNEI. The V end lost 1 base, the J end lost 7 bases, and 10 bases lay between the germline ends.

The chain couples TRBV5-1 to TRBJ2-1; the D gene is possibly TRBD1 (6 bases). CDR1 SGHRS and CDR2 YFSETQ come from the germline V gene. Between the trimmed V and J ends, which lost 2 bases and 8 bases, there was a span of 11 bases. The CDR3 contains 13 residues. The CDR3: CASSFVQGYEQFF. Written as DNA, the CDR3 is TGCGCCAGCAGCTTCGTACAGGGCTATGAGCAGTTCTTC.

This clonotype was found many times. The chain couples TRBV6-5 to TRBJ2-7, with 7 bases that match TRBD1. The CDR3 has 16 residues. The trim removed 2 bases at V and 2 bases at J, leaving 9 bases unmatched. Germline V gene data show CDR1 as MNHEY and CDR2 as SVGAGI. The CDR3 DNA reads as TGTGCCAGCAGTTACGGGCCCGGGACAGATCCCTACGAGCAGTACTTC. Its translation: CASSYGPGTDPYEQYF.

This clonotype was observed a handful of times. The rearrangement uses TRBV5-1 and TRBJ2-1; the D call may be TRBD1 or TRBD2 (5 bases each). The CDR3 covers 17 residues. V lost 4 bases and J 5 bases, leaving 22 bases between the germline ends. The germline CDR1 and CDR2 sequences are SGHRS and YFSETQ. The CDR3 nucleotides are TGCGCCAGCAGCCTAGCCTCAGTTGGCAGGGTGGACAATGAGCAGTTCTTC. Its translation: CASSLASVGRVDNEQFF.

This clonotype was counted between two and nine times. CDR3 bases: TGTGCCAGCTCTACGAACACTGAAGCTTTCTTT. It encodes CASSTNTEAFF. V is TRBV12-3 or TRBV12-4 and J is TRBJ1-1; D ambiguous. V dropped 8 bases and J dropped 1 base, with 5 bases sitting between them. This CDR3 region has 11 residues.

J is TRBJ2-3 and V is TRBV14; no clear D. Germline V lookup: CDR1 SGHDN, CDR2 FVKESK. The CDR3 contains 13 residues. Trimming cost V 3 bases and J 7 bases, with 11 bases left between them. In DNA, the CDR3 is TGTGCCAGCAGCCACTACACTACCTATACGCAGTATTTT. Translating it yields CASSHYTTYTQYF. Full variable domain (missing parts from reference TRBV14 and TRBJ2-3): EAGVTQFPSHSVIEKGQTVTLRCDPISGHDNLYWYRRVMGKEIKFLLHFVKESKQDESGMPNNRFLAERTGGTYSTLKVQPAELEDSGVYFCASSHYTTYTQYFGPGTRLTVL.

As regards this clonotype: A read error is possible here, since a much larger clone lies one base away. This rearrangement joins TRBV28 to TRBJ2-3; D may be TRBD1 or TRBD2 (5 bases each). The CDR3 spans 14 residues. V shed 1 base and J shed 5 bases, with 10 bases lying between them. Germline CDR1 reads MDHEN; CDR2 reads SYDVKM. CDR3 bases: TGTGCCAGCAGTTTATCGGGGCGGGTAGATACGCAGTATTTT. Residues: CASSLSGRVDTQYF.

This rearrangement joins TRBV11-3 to TRBJ2-3; 7 positions agree with TRBD2. Losses at the gene ends were 1 base for V and 2 bases for J; bases not matched to a gene: 3. CDR1 is SGHNT, CDR2 YENEEA, per germline. The CDR3 runs 15 residues. The CDR3 loop is CASSLVAGATDTQYF. CDR3 sequence (DNA): TGTGCCAGCAGCTTAGTCGCGGGAGCCACAGATACGCAGTATTTT.

This clonotype was picked up a small number of times. The V and J genes are TRBV11-2 and TRBJ2-5; D tentatively fits TRBD1 or TRBD2 (5 bases each). This CDR3 contains 13 residues. V lost 2 bases to trimming and J lost 7 bases, with 11 bases between them. Germline assignment: CDR1 SGHAT and CDR2 FQNNGV. The CDR3: CASSLPGTVTQYF. The CDR3 nucleotides read TGTGCCAGCAGCTTACCAGGGACGGTGACCCAGTACTTC.

The J gene is TRBJ2-2, the V gene TRBV5-4; a possible D gene is TRBD2 (6 bases). V lost 1 base and J lost 8, with 15 bases in between. The CDR3 runs to 15 residues. Looked up from germline, CDR1 is SGHNT and CDR2 is YYREEE (reference sequence). This CDR3 reads CASSLRRAGRGELFF. The CDR3 DNA reads TGTGCCAGCAGCTTGAGACGGGCGGGGCGTGGGGAGCTGTTTTTT.

The chain joins TRBV4-3 to TRBJ2-1; 9 nucleotides line up with TRBD1. Per the germline V gene, CDR1 is LGHNA and CDR2 is YSLEER. The V gene end was trimmed by 4 bases and the J gene end by 8 bases; junction bases not matched to a gene: 9. The CDR3 is 15 amino acids. The CDR3 loop reads CASSLGQGSTYEQFF. The CDR3 nucleotides are TGCGCCAGCAGCCTCGGACAGGGGTCGACATATGAGCAGTTCTTC.

A note on this clonotype: At one end, the junction sequence differs from germline, possibly due to a read error. The chain has TRBV3-1 and TRBJ2-4; possible D gene TRBD2, 7 bases. Germline V gene data show CDR1 as LGHDT and CDR2 as YNNKEL (reference sequence). CDR3 length: 16 residues. DNA of the CDR3: TGTGCCAGCAGCCCCTCAAACGGGGGGCCCAAAAACATTCGGTACTTC. It is translated as CASSPSNGGPKNIRYF.